A single TCR beta chain is shown here with its context. The CDR3 has 14 amino acids. CDR1 and CDR2 from the germline V gene are SQVTM and ANQGSEA. J lost 9 bases, V lost 4 bases, and 10 bases had no gene match. Researchers isolated at least 7 million PBMCs per sample. Next came a second PCR, run for about 7 to 11 cycles, which used a sample-barcoded 5' primer along with a J-beta primer mix. A 12-random-nucleotide template-switch adaptor tagged each cDNA molecule. A single record per CDR3 protein comes from TCRdb applying MiXCR to the 5' RACE reads. The sample holds around 780,000 distinct CDR3 sequences; around 50% are singletons and the top ten take 20% to 30%. This sample was taken from a study of blood T cells in healthy people across ages. Looking at the study overall: With template switching, about one barcoded beta molecule was captured per two T cells.

The chain has TRBV29-1 and TRBJ2-1; the match to TRBD2 covers 9 bases. The clonotype was recovered from a man between 35 and 55 years old in good health. Sequencing input: blood. The CDR3 loop is CSVAHAGGPGEQFF. As DNA, the CDR3 is TGCAGCGTTGCTCACGCGGGGGGGCCGGGTGAGCAGTTCTTC.